This T cell receptor beta chain is from a study of patients and donors after allogeneic stem cell transplantation. This clonotype was seen more than once but under ten times. The CDR3 contains 15 residues. The V gene's germline CDR1 is SGHNT and CDR2 YENEEA. V lost 4 bases and J lost 7; bases outside the gene matches: 9. TCRdb re-called the RT-PCR reads with MiXCR, one entry per CDR3 protein. The sample has about 230,000 distinct CDR3 sequences, around an eighth seen once; the top ten hold more than 9%. Specimen: blood, either unsorted or a sorted T cell fraction (not recorded which). This sequence joins TRBV11-3 and TRBJ2-4; 8 bases line up with TRBD1. The clonotype comes from a human donor who was either an allogeneic HSCT recipient or a stem cell or donor lymphocyte infusion donor (not recorded which). It is not recorded whose cells these are; they may come from a transplant donor. The CDR3 region has the DNA TGTGCCAGCAGCTCAGGGGGCGGGTTGCGGAACATTCAGTACTTC. It is translated as CASSSGGGLRNIQYF. The full variable domain, with the rest looked up from reference TRBV11-3 and TRBJ2-4, is EAGVVQSPRYKIIEKKQPVAFWCNPISGHNTLYWYLQNLGQGPELLIRYENEEAVDDSQLPKDRFSAERLKGVDSTLKIQPAELGDSAVYLCASSSGGGLRNIQYFGAGTRLSVL.